One TCR beta chain is described in this entry. The antigen is undetermined. The CDR3 is 14 residues long. Germline values: CDR1 SGHRS, CDR2 YFSETQ. The sample belongs to a study of monozygotic twins with inflammatory bowel disease. Per-sample cDNA came from eight separate reactions. TCRdb reworked the 5' RACE reads into one entry per CDR3 protein, no DNA. The sample includes around 99,000 distinct CDR3 sequences. Study-wide points: Twins with IBD were found to have lower TCRbeta diversity (inverse Simpson) than healthy co-twins.

The TCR originated in a human donor with ulcerative colitis or Crohn's disease, or a healthy co-twin of an affected twin (not recorded which). Sequenced sample: blood. This chain uses TRBV5-1 with TRBJ2-3. CDR3 amino acids: CASSLESSGDTQYF.